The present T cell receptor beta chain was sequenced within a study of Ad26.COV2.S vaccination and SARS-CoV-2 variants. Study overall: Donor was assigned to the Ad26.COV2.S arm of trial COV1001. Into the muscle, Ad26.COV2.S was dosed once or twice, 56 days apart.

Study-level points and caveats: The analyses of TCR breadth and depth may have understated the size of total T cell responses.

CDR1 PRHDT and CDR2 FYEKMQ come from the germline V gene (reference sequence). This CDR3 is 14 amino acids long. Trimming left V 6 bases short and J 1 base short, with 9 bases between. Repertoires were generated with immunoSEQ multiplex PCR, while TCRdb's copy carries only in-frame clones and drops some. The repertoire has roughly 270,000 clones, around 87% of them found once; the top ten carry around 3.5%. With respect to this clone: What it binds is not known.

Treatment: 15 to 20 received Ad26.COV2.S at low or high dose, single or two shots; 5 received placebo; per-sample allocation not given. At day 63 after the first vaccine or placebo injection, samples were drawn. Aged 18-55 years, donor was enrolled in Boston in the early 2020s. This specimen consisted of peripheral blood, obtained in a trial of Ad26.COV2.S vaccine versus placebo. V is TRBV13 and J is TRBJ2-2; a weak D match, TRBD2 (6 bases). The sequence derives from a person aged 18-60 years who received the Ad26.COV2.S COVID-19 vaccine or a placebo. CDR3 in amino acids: CASSSSGNTGELFF. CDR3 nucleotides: TGTGCCAGCAGTAGTAGCGGGAACACCGGGGAGCTGTTTTTT.